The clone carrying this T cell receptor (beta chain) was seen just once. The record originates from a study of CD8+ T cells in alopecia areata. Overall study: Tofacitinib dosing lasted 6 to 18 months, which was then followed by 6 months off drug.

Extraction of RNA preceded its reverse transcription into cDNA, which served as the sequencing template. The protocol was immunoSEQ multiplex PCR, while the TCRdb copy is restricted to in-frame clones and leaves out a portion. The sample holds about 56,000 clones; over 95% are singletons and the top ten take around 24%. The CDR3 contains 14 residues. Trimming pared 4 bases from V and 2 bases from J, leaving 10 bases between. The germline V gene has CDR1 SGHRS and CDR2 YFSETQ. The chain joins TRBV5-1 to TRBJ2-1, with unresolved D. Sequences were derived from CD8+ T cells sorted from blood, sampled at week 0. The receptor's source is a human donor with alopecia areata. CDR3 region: CASSPQFTYNEQFF. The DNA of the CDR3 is TGCGCCAGCAGCCCGCAATTCACCTACAATGAGCAGTTCTTC. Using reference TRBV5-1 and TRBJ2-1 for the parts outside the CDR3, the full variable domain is KAGVTQTPRYLIKTRGQQVTLSCSPISGHRSVSWYQQTPGQGLQFLFEYFSETQRNKGNFPGRFSGRQFSNSRSEMNVSTLELGDSALYLCASSPQFTYNEQFFGPGTRLTVL.